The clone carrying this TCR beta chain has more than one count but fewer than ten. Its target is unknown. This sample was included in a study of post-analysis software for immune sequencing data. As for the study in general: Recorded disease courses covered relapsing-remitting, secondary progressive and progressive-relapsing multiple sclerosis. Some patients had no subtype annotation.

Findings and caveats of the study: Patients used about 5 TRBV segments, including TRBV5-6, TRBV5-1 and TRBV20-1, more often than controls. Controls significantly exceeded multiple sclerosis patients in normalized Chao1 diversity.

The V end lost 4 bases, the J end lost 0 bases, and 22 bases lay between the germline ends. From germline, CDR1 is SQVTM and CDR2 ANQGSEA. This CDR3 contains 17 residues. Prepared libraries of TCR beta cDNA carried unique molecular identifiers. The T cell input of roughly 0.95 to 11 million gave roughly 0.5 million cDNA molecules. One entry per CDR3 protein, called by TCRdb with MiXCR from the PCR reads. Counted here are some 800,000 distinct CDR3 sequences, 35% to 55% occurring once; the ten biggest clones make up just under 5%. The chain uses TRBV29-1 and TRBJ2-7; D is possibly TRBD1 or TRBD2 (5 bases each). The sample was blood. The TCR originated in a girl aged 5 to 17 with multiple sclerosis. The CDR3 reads CSVVGNPGTGSSYEQYF. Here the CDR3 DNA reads TGCAGCGTTGTCGGAAATCCCGGGACGGGAAGCTCCTACGAGCAGTACTTC.